What follows are 18 T cell receptor beta chains derived from one specimen sequenced in a study of CD8 T cells in ankylosing spondylitis. Via MiXCR, TCRdb re-called the 5' RACE reads, giving one row per CDR3 protein. The sample holds about 250,000 distinct CDR3 sequences, approximately 30% seen once. The sequencing input was blood, either unsorted or a sorted T cell fraction (not recorded which). The receptors come from a male donor with ankylosing spondylitis or in good health (not recorded which).

This chain connects TRBV29-1 to TRBJ2-1; no clear D gene. Trimming pared 3 bases from V and 3 bases from J, leaving 15 bases between. Germline V gene data show CDR1 as SQVTM and CDR2 as ANQGSEA. The length of the CDR3 is 15 residues. In nucleotides, the CDR3 is TGCAGCGTTGAGTCTTATAGGACGGGCTACAATGAGCAGTTCTTC. It is translated as CSVESYRTGYNEQFF.

This clonotype occurred once. The rearrangement joins TRBV29-1 to TRBJ1-1, with 7 bases that match TRBD1. Germline V gene lookup returns CDR1 SQVTM and CDR2 ANQGSEA. The length of the CDR3 is 14 residues. The J segment lost 2 bases and the V segment lost 7 bases, leaving 10 bases of the junction unmatched. The CDR3 here is CSASLGGENTEAFF. The DNA of the CDR3 is TGCAGCGCCTCACTAGGGGGCGAAAACACTGAAGCTTTCTTT.

In its sample, this clonotype was seen a few times. This rearrangement joins TRBV20-1 to TRBJ2-7; 14 nucleotides match TRBD2. J was trimmed by 5 bases and V by 2 bases; bases with no gene match: 5. In germline, CDR1 is DFQATT, CDR2 SNEGSKA (reference sequence). The CDR3 extends over 15 amino acids. The CDR3 is CSARRLAGGHHEQYF. CDR3 coding DNA: TGCAGTGCTAGAAGACTAGCGGGGGGGCACCACGAGCAGTACTTC.

The chain has TRBV6-4 and TRBJ2-2, with 10 bases aligning to TRBD2. V lost 3 bases, J lost 7 bases, and 8 bases stayed unmatched. Germline loops: CDR1 MRHNA, CDR2 SNTAGT. This CDR3 comprises 16 residues. The CDR3 protein is CASSELAGPSGGELFF. The CDR3 bases are TGTGCCAGCAGTGAACTAGCGGGGCCCTCGGGCGGGGAGCTGTTTTTT.

This chain links TRBV6-4 with TRBJ2-5; no firm D call. V lost 6 bases and J lost 9, with 20 bases in between. Germline V gives CDR1 MRHNA, CDR2 SNTAGT. This CDR3 comprises 14 residues. CDR3 sequence (DNA): TGTGCCAGCAGCCCTGACATCCGGGCAGGTGCCCAGTACTTC. It encodes CASSPDIRAGAQYF.

The chain uses TRBV12-3 or TRBV12-4 and TRBJ2-1, with D perhaps TRBD1 (5 bases). The CDR3 extends over 14 amino acids. Trimming removed 7 bases from V and 8 bases from J, with 18 bases in between. Written as DNA, the CDR3 is TGTGCCAGCACCCAATTAGGGGCAGGCGATGAGCAGTTCTTC. This gives the protein CASTQLGAGDEQFF.

The chain couples TRBV9 to TRBJ2-5; TRBD1 agrees at 10 bases. V lost 2 bases to trimming and J lost 3 bases; unmatched junction nucleotides: 4. Germline assignment: CDR1 SGDLS and CDR2 YYNGEE. This CDR3 region has 15 residues. This CDR3 is CASSVLGTGEETQYF. The CDR3 DNA sequence: TGTGCCAGCAGCGTGCTGGGGACAGGGGAAGAGACCCAGTACTTC. The full variable domain, with the rest looked up from reference TRBV9 and TRBJ2-5, is DSGVTQTPKHLITATGQRVTLRCSPRSGDLSVYWYQQSLDQGLQFLIQYYNGEERAKGNILERFSAQQFPDLHSELNLSSLELGDSALYFCASSVLGTGEETQYFGPGTRLLVL.

Many counts were recorded for this clonotype. The J gene is TRBJ2-7, the V gene TRBV29-1, with unresolved D. This CDR3 has 14 amino acids. The V gene's germline CDR1 is SQVTM and CDR2 ANQGSEA. Trimming removed 5 bases from V and 1 base from J, with 15 bases in between. CDR3 sequence: CSVLLQRPSYEQYF. For the CDR3, the DNA is TGCAGCGTTCTGCTACAGCGTCCTTCCTACGAGCAGTACTTC.

CDR3 in amino acids: CSVVGDSYTEAFF. CDR3 in DNA: TGCAGCGTTGTAGGGGACAGTTACACTGAAGCTTTCTTT. The rearrangement links TRBV29-1 to TRBJ1-1, with 7 bases identical to TRBD1. J lost 3 bases, V lost 4 bases, and 5 bases had no gene match. Germline V gene data show CDR1 as SQVTM and CDR2 as ANQGSEA. This CDR3 region has 13 residues.

J is TRBJ2-1 and V is TRBV12-3 or TRBV12-4; no definite D call. Trimming took off 6 bases at V and 8 bases at J, with 8 bases between the two ends. This CDR3 has 11 residues. CDR3 protein: CASRNSDEQFF. CDR3 nucleotides: TGTGCCAGCAGAAACAGCGATGAGCAGTTCTTC.

The chain has TRBV15 and TRBJ1-4; D might be TRBD1 (6 bases). Germline lookup yields CDR1 LNHNV and CDR2 YYDKDF (reference sequence). V gave up 8 bases and J gave up 7 bases, with 11 bases separating them. The CDR3 consists of 12 residues. As DNA, the CDR3 is TGTGCCACCCGCCTGGACAGTGAAAAACTGTTTTTT. This gives the protein CATRLDSEKLFF.

Only a few counts were recorded for this clonotype. This chain uses TRBV20-1 with TRBJ1-6; D remains ambiguous. Trimming took off 0 bases at V and 7 bases at J, with 7 bases between the two ends. Germline V lookup: CDR1 DFQATT, CDR2 SNEGSKA (reference sequence). This CDR3 is built from 13 residues. DNA of the CDR3: TGCAGTGCTAGAGACAGCTCAAATTCACCCCTCCACTTT. It encodes CSARDSSNSPLHF.

J is TRBJ2-3 and V is TRBV12-3 or TRBV12-4; possible D gene TRBD1, 5 bases. This CDR3 spans 13 amino acids. Trimming shortened V by 5 bases and J by 2 bases, and 8 bases separated the two germline ends. CDR3 in amino acids: CASSLQDTDTQYF. CDR3 DNA sequence: TGTGCCAGCAGTCTACAGGACACAGATACGCAGTATTTT.

This clonotype showed up many times. This chain joins TRBV12-3 or TRBV12-4 and TRBJ2-3; unclear D gene. This CDR3 spans 16 amino acids. The V and J ends lost 3 bases and 6 bases respectively, with 19 bases between them. CDR3 bases: TGTGCCAGCAGTTTGCGCTTAAGAACCGCCGGGGATACGCAGTATTTT. Amino acids: CASSLRLRTAGDTQYF.

This chain uses TRBV9 with TRBJ2-3; a possible D gene is TRBD1 (7 bases). V lost 4 bases, J lost 6 bases, and 21 bases lay in between. The CDR3 sequence is 16 residues long. The V gene's germline CDR1 is SGDLS and CDR2 YYNGEE. The CDR3 here is CASSPGGQGSRDTQYF. DNA for the CDR3: TGTGCCAGCAGCCCAGGGGGGCAGGGTAGTCGCGATACGCAGTATTTT.

The V gene is TRBV10-3, the J gene TRBJ2-2; 9 bases align to TRBD1. Germline V CDR1 and CDR2: ENHRY, SYGVKD. V shed 11 bases, J shed 7 bases, and the junction held 5 bases outside the gene matches. The CDR3 sequence is 12 residues long. Here the CDR3 DNA reads TGTGCCTCGGACAGGGGAAACGGGGAGCTGTTTTTT. Protein product: CASDRGNGELFF.

The sample holds a few counts of this clonotype. The rearrangement uses TRBV29-1 and TRBJ2-5; 9 bases are shared with TRBD1. Germline loops: CDR1 SQVTM, CDR2 ANQGSEA. This CDR3 has 13 amino acids. Trimming took 6 bases from V and 2 from J; bases not matched to a gene: 4. CDR3 amino acids: CSVDGQGQETQYF. CDR3 nucleotides: TGCAGCGTGGACGGACAGGGGCAAGAGACCCAGTACTTC. Complete variable domain (other parts from reference TRBV29-1 and TRBJ2-5): SAVISQKPSRDICQRGTSLTIQCQVDSQVTMMFWYRQQPGQSLTLIATANQGSEATYESGFVIDKFPISRPNLTFSTLTVSNMSPEDSSIYLCSVDGQGQETQYFGPGTRLLVL.

The chain employs TRBV30 and TRBJ1-2, with 9 bases aligning to TRBD1. Germline values: CDR1 GTSNPN, CDR2 SVGIG (reference sequence). Trimming cost V 7 bases and J 4 bases; bases outside gene matches: 1. CDR3 length equals 11 residues. The CDR3: CASTGGYGYTF. CDR3 DNA: TGTGCCTCGACAGGGGGCTATGGCTACACCTTC.